This TCR beta chain is from a study of regulatory T cells in long-lasting Graves disease. The CDR3 covers 17 residues. Trimming removed 5 bases at V and 4 bases at J, with 20 bases between. CDR1 and CDR2 from the germline V gene are SGHAT and FQNNGV. The table lists this clonotype with many counts. CDR3 regions were amplified by Arm-PCR using iRepertoire HTBI primers to build TCR beta libraries. TCRdb re-called the multiplex PCR reads through MiXCR, storing one row per CDR3 protein. This table holds some 320,000 distinct CDR3 sequences, about a sixth found once. Indicated time point: newly diagnosed GD, antithyroid drugs for less than 3 months. PBMC RNA served as the TCR library source.

The sample was peripheral blood mononuclear cells (PBMCs), taken at new diagnosis, from a patient treated with antithyroid drugs. This sequence was found in a female donor with Graves disease. The rearrangement joins TRBV11-2 to TRBJ2-2, with D perhaps matching TRBD2 (6 bases). The CDR3 region is CASSPPGGDPITGELFF. DNA of the CDR3: TGTGCCAGCAGCCCGCCCGGCGGGGATCCGATCACCGGGGAGCTGTTTTTT.